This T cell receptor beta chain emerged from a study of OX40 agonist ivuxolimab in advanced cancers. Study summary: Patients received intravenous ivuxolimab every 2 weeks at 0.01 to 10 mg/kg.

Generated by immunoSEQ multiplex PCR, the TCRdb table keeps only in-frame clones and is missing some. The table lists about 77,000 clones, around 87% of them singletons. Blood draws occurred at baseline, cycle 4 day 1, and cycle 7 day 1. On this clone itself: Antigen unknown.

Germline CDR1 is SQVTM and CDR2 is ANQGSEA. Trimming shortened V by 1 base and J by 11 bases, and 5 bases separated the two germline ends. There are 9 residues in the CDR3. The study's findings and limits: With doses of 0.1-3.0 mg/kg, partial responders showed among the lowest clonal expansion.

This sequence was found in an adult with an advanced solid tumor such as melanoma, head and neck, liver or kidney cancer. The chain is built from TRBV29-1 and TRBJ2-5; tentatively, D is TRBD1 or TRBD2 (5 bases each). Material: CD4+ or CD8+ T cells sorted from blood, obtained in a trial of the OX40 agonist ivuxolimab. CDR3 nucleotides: TGCAGCGTTGAAGGGGGGCAGTACTTC. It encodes CSVEGGQYF. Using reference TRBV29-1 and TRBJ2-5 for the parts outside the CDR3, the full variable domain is SAVISQKPSRDICQRGTSLTIQCQVDSQVTMMFWYRQQPGQSLTLIATANQGSEATYESGFVIDKFPISRPNLTFSTLTVSNMSPEDSSIYLCSVEGGQYFGPGTRLLVL.